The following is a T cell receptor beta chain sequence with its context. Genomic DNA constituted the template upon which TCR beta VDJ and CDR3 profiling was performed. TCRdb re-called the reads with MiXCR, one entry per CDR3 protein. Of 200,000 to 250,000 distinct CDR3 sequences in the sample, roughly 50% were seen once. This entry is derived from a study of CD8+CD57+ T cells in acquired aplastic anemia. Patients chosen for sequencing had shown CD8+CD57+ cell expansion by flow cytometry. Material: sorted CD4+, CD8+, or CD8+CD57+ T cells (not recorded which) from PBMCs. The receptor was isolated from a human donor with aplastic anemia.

CDR3 sequence reads: CSVEDTGELFF. CDR3 nucleotides: TGCAGCGTTGAGGACACCGGGGAGCTGTTTTTT. This chain joins TRBV29-1 and TRBJ2-2, with no clear D. The CDR3 is 11 amino acids. The germline V and J ends were trimmed by 3 bases and 3 bases, with 2 bases remaining between them. In germline, CDR1 is SQVTM, CDR2 ANQGSEA.